These 25 T cell receptor beta chains came from one sample sequenced in a study of T cell changes during pregnancy in multiple sclerosis. Sequencing was performed with immunoSEQ multiplex PCR; in TCRdb, only in-frame clones are kept and a portion is missing. The repertoire holds 15,000 to 20,000 clones, with 80% to 90% as singletons. The material was CD8+ T cells from peripheral blood mononuclear cells, obtained after pregnancy. The receptors were sampled from a female donor in good health, enrolled as a control in a pregnancy study.

This sequence joins TRBV4-3 and TRBJ2-3; TRBD1 might be the D (5 bases). The CDR3 length is 15 residues. The germline CDR1 and CDR2 sequences are LGHNA and YSLEER. V lost 0 bases to trimming and J lost 1 base, with 8 bases between them. This chain's CDR3 is CASSQDRGGTDTQYF. Here the CDR3 DNA reads TGCGCCAGCAGCCAAGATAGGGGTGGCACAGATACGCAGTATTTT.

J is TRBJ1-2 and V is TRBV4-3; D is possibly TRBD1 (6 bases). Trimming pared 0 bases from V and 5 bases from J, leaving 10 bases between. The CDR3 is made up of 14 amino acids. The germline V gene encodes CDR1 LGHNA and CDR2 YSLEER. The CDR3 region has the DNA TGCGCCAGCAGCCAAGACAGGGGCGGGTATGGCTACACCTTC. Translated, it gives CASSQDRGGYGYTF.

The J gene is TRBJ2-7, the V gene TRBV7-5; TRBD1 is taken as the D call from the table, unchecked against the DNA. TRBV7-5 is recorded as a pseudogene. This CDR3 contains 13 residues. The CDR3 sequence is CARSRDRDHEQYF. The CDR3 nucleotides are TGTGCCAGAAGCCGGGACAGGGACCACGAGCAGTACTTC.

The chain employs TRBV5-6 and TRBJ2-1; 10 bases map to TRBD2. From germline, CDR1 is SGHDT and CDR2 YYEEEE. This CDR3 comprises 14 residues. Losses at the gene ends were 4 bases for V and 3 bases for J; bases not matched to a gene: 1. This CDR3 reads CASSRTSGYNEQFF. CDR3 bases: TGTGCCAGCAGCCGGACTAGCGGCTACAATGAGCAGTTCTTC.

The V and J genes are TRBV4-3 and TRBJ1-6; D gene ambiguous. Trimming took off 1 base at V and 0 bases at J, with 13 bases between the two ends. CDR1 is LGHNA and CDR2 is YSLEER in the germline V gene. The CDR3 is 18 amino acids. As DNA, the CDR3 is TGCGCCAGCAGCCAAGTCGTTGTTACTAGCTCCTATAATTCACCCCTCCACTTT. Translating gives CASSQVVVTSSYNSPLHF.

V gene TRBV25-1 combines with J gene TRBJ1-2; D is unclear. The germline V gene encodes CDR1 MGHDK and CDR2 SYGVNS. Trimming cost V 0 bases and J 7 bases, with 15 bases left between them. This CDR3 has 15 residues. The CDR3 nucleotides read TGTGCCAGCAGTGAATATGGGGAGACGGATGCTGGCTACACCTTC. Protein product: CASSEYGETDAGYTF.

The rearrangement uses TRBV9 and TRBJ1-1; tentatively, D is TRBD1 (6 bases). There are 15 residues in the CDR3. Germline V gene sequence: CDR1 SGDLS, CDR2 YYNGEE. The V end lost 3 bases, the J end lost 4 bases, and 16 bases lay between the germline ends. The CDR3 nucleotides are TGTGCCAGCAGCGGACGAAGAGGACAGATCACTGAAGCTTTCTTT. Translating gives CASSGRRGQITEAFF.

Written as DNA, the CDR3 is TGTGCCAGCAGCGCCGGGGGGAAATCCTACAATGAGCAGTTCTTC. This encodes CASSAGGKSYNEQFF. The chain recombines TRBV9 with TRBJ2-1, with 7 bases fitting TRBD2. The V gene end was trimmed by 3 bases and the J gene end by 1 base; junction bases not matched to a gene: 4. The germline CDR1 and CDR2 sequences are SGDLS and YYNGEE. There are 15 residues in the CDR3.

This rearrangement joins TRBV7-6 to TRBJ2-1, with 7 bases aligning to TRBD2. The CDR3 totals 17 residues. CDR1 and CDR2 (germline): SGHVS, FNYEAQ. V dropped 1 base and J dropped 1; count of bases not matched to a gene: 7. In DNA, the CDR3 is TGTGCCAGCAGCTTAGGAGCGGCGGGGGATTCCTACAATGAGCAGTTCTTC. Translation: CASSLGAAGDSYNEQFF.

This clone appeared a few times. This sequence joins TRBV30 and TRBJ1-1; tentative D call: TRBD1 (6 bases). The CDR3 extends over 14 amino acids. The V and J ends lost 0 bases and 2 bases respectively, with 10 bases between them. The germline gives CDR1 GTSNPN, CDR2 SVGIG (reference sequence). CDR3 protein: CAWSVTGINTEAFF. The CDR3 region has the DNA TGTGCCTGGAGTGTCACAGGGATTAACACTGAAGCTTTCTTT.

V is TRBV15 and J is TRBJ1-2; D is unclear. The CDR3 is 14 amino acids. Looked up from germline, CDR1 is LNHNV and CDR2 is YYDKDF (reference sequence). V was trimmed by 0 bases and J by 4 bases, leaving 9 bases between them. CDR3 loop: CATSRDHSGYGYTF. DNA for the CDR3: TGTGCCACCAGCAGAGATCACTCAGGCTATGGCTACACCTTC.

With respect to this clone: The junction departs from germline at one end; a sequencing error may be responsible. The chain combines TRBV27 with TRBJ1-2; D is undetermined. The length of the CDR3 is 13 residues. The germline V gene has CDR1 MNHEY and CDR2 SMNVEV (reference sequence). The CDR3 protein is CASSLSIFLGCTF. The CDR3 nucleotides are TGTGCCAGCAGTTTATCGATTTTCCTTGGCTGCACCTTC.

The CDR3: CASSFRQGNEQYF. The CDR3 DNA is TGTGCCAGCAGCTTCCGACAGGGGAACGAGCAGTACTTC. The genes are TRBV7-2 and TRBJ2-7; 8 bases agree with TRBD1. Germline V lookup: CDR1 SGHTA, CDR2 FQGNSA. The CDR3 contains 13 residues. The junction had 3 bases not matched to a gene; V was cut back by 3 bases and J by 5 bases. Variable domain in full (rest from reference TRBV7-2 and TRBJ2-7): GAGVSQSPSNKVTEKGKDVELRCDPISGHTALYWYRQSLGQGLEFLIYFQGNSAPDKSGLPSDRFSAERTGGSVSTLTIQRTQQEDSAVYLCASSFRQGNEQYFGPGTRLTVT.

This clone has only a few counts. V usage is TRBV4-2 and J usage is TRBJ2-3; 14 positions agree with TRBD2. CDR1 is LGHNA, CDR2 YNFKEQ, per germline. The J segment lost 0 bases and the V segment lost 1 base, leaving 3 bases of the junction unmatched. CDR3 length equals 18 residues. CDR3 nucleotides: TGTGCCAGCAGCCAAGGACTAGCGGGGGGGCCTAGCACAGATACGCAGTATTTT. Encoded protein: CASSQGLAGGPSTDTQYF.

The chain couples TRBV2 to TRBJ2-5; maybe TRBD2 (6 bases). Trimming pared 1 base from V and 4 bases from J, leaving 10 bases between. Looked up from germline, CDR1 is SNHLY and CDR2 is FYNNEI. The CDR3 covers 14 residues. The CDR3 region has the DNA TGTGCCAGCAGTGAAGGGGTCGGGGGAGAGACCCAGTACTTC. Translation: CASSEGVGGETQYF.

This clone was counted once. The chain has TRBV5-5 and TRBJ1-1, with D possibly TRBD1 on 5 matching bases. V was trimmed by 1 base and J by 2 bases, leaving 9 bases between them. Germline-derived CDR1 and CDR2 are SGHKS and YYEKEE (reference sequence). The CDR3 is made up of 14 amino acids. CDR3 residues: CASSLWGVNTEAFF. In nucleotides, the CDR3 is TGTGCCAGCAGCTTGTGGGGGGTTAACACTGAAGCTTTCTTT.

This clone was recorded once. This chain connects TRBV5-1 to TRBJ2-2; D call uncertain. V lost 4 bases, J lost 0 bases, and 16 bases lay in between. Germline V gene sequence: CDR1 SGHRS, CDR2 YFSETQ. The CDR3 contains 17 residues. CDR3 sequence reads: CASSLSVQRPNTGELFF. The CDR3 DNA reads as TGCGCCAGCAGCCTGTCTGTACAGAGACCGAACACCGGGGAGCTGTTTTTT.

The rearrangement links TRBV2 to TRBJ2-3; a weak D match, TRBD1 (6 bases). CDR3 size: 14 residues. CDR1 and CDR2 (germline): SNHLY, FYNNEI. The V gene lost 9 bases and the J gene lost 2 bases, with 15 bases spanning the gap. The CDR3 coding sequence is TGTGCCAGTCCCGGTGGACAGTTCACAGATACGCAGTATTTT. This gives the protein CASPGGQFTDTQYF.

This clone was recorded only once. The J gene is TRBJ2-7, the V gene TRBV19, with TRBD1 identical over 9 bases. Looked up from germline, CDR1 is LNHDA and CDR2 is SQIVND (reference sequence). V lost 4 bases to trimming and J lost 2 bases; unmatched junction nucleotides: 6. The CDR3 is 15 residues long. Here the CDR3 reads CASSKVDRGPYEQYF. CDR3 DNA sequence: TGTGCCAGTAGTAAGGTGGACAGGGGACCCTACGAGCAGTACTTC.

V gene TRBV11-2 combines with J gene TRBJ1-1; TRBD1 is a possible D gene (6 bases). This CDR3 comprises 15 residues. The V gene lost 7 bases and the J gene lost 4 bases, with 19 bases spanning the gap. The germline CDR1 and CDR2 sequences are SGHAT and FQNNGV. CDR3 sequence (DNA): TGTGCCAGCACCGAAGGGGGGGGCTCGGGCACTGAAGCTTTCTTT. This codes for CASTEGGGSGTEAFF.

The chain has TRBV30 and TRBJ2-5; the match to TRBD2 covers 8 bases. This CDR3 has 15 residues. The germline gives CDR1 GTSNPN, CDR2 SVGIG (reference sequence). V lost 4 bases, J lost 5 bases, and 12 bases stayed unmatched. The CDR3 coding sequence is TGTGCCTGGACCTTGCCCAGCGGGGGAGTTGAGACCCAGTACTTC. It encodes CAWTLPSGGVETQYF. Full variable domain (outside the CDR3, taken from reference TRBV30 and TRBJ2-5): SQTIHQWPATLVQPVGSPLSLECTVEGTSNPNLYWYRQAAGRGLQLLFYSVGIGQISSEVPQNLSASRPQDRQFILSSKKLLLSDSGFYLCAWTLPSGGVETQYFGPGTRLLVL.

This clone occurred a few times. The chain combines TRBV19 with TRBJ1-3; the D gene is possibly TRBD1 (5 bases). Trimming shortened V by 3 bases and J by 3 bases, and 18 bases separated the two germline ends. CDR1 is LNHDA and CDR2 is SQIVND in the germline V gene (reference sequence). The CDR3 extends over 17 amino acids. CDR3 amino acids: CASSIDKGRFFGNTIYF. CDR3 bases: TGTGCCAGTAGTATTGACAAGGGGCGCTTCTTTGGAAACACCATATATTTT.

This clone has just a few counts. The J gene is TRBJ1-4, the V gene TRBV19; D not resolved. V lost 7 bases to trimming and J lost 0 bases, with 12 bases between them. Germline loops: CDR1 LNHDA, CDR2 SQIVND (reference sequence). The CDR3 is 15 residues long. The CDR3 DNA sequence: TGTGCCAGTACGGAGGGTGAGACAACTAATGAAAAACTGTTTTTT. Translation gives CASTEGETTNEKLFF.

The chain links TRBV5-5 to TRBJ1-5, with D tentatively TRBD1 (5 bases). Looked up from germline, CDR1 is SGHKS and CDR2 is YYEKEE (reference sequence). This CDR3 contains 14 residues. The ends were cut back, 0 bases at V and 6 bases at J, with 10 bases in the middle. In DNA, the CDR3 is TGTGCCAGCAGCTTGGCGGGGGTCGGTCAGCCCCAGCATTTT. Translation gives CASSLAGVGQPQHF. Full variable domain (outside the CDR3, taken from reference TRBV5-5 and TRBJ1-5): DAGVTQSPTHLIKTRGQQVTLRCSPISGHKSVSWYQQVLGQGPQFIFQYYEKEERGRGNFPDRFSARQFPNYSSELNVNALLLGDSALYLCASSLAGVGQPQHFGDGTRLSIL.

The V gene is TRBV9, the J gene TRBJ2-1; 7 nucleotides align to TRBD1. Per germline, CDR1 SGDLS and CDR2 YYNGEE. The CDR3 has 15 residues. V was clipped by 0 bases and J by 5 bases; unmatched bases: 5. This CDR3 reads CASSVGDRENNEQFF. The CDR3, as DNA: TGTGCCAGCAGCGTAGGGGACAGAGAAAACAATGAGCAGTTCTTC.